Listed below are T cell receptor beta chains from one sample, sequenced in a study of shared clonotypes between healthy human individuals. The repertoire was sequenced with immunoSEQ multiplex PCR; TCRdb's copy has only in-frame clones and lacks some. This sample has about a million clones; around 76% occur once, and the top ten carry about 1.5%. The material sequenced was memory CD4+ T cells sorted from blood. These TCRs come from a man between 18 and 35 years old in good health. The CDR3 runs from the conserved cysteine through the conserved F or W. The D gene is left open where the match is weak. The listing skips clone size in some rows; elsewhere it reads once, few, many or a size class.

j_call,v_call,clone_size,d_call,cdr3_aa,cdr3_nt
TRBJ2-7,TRBV27,NA,TRBD1,CASSSGQGPYEQYF,TGTGCCAGCAGTTCGGGACAGGGACCCTACGAGCAGTACTTC
TRBJ1-5,TRBV6-1,NA,TRBD1,CASILRDSLNQPQHF,TGTGCCAGCATTCTTCGGGACAGCCTTAATCAGCCCCAGCATTTT
TRBJ1-1,TRBV7-9,NA,TRBD1,CASSLSGGQGLSW,TGTGCCAGCAGCTTATCGGGAGGACAGGGCCTCTCGTGG
TRBJ1-1,TRBV7-9,NA,NA,CASSSRGMNTEAFF,TGTGCCAGCAGCTCCAGGGGTATGAACACTGAAGCTTTCTTT
TRBJ1-2,TRBV28,NA,NA,CASSPSDSGGGYTF,TGTGCCAGCAGTCCTTCGGACAGTGGAGGCGGCTACACCTTC
TRBJ1-3,TRBV5-4,NA,NA,CASSFGGPGNTIYF,TGTGCCAGCAGCTTCGGGGGGCCTGGAAACACCATATATTTT
TRBJ1-1,TRBV30,NA,TRBD1,CAWSARQGEAFF,TGTGCCTGGAGTGCGAGACAGGGGGAAGCTTTCTTT
TRBJ2-7,TRBV2,NA,TRBD1,CASRPRPGTGGFYEQYF,TGTGCCAGCAGGCCCCGCCCAGGGACAGGGGGATTCTACGAGCAGTACTTC
TRBJ1-6,TRBV7-9,NA,TRBD1,CASSLAEGTGAFGNSPLHF,TGTGCCAGCAGCTTAGCGGAGGGGACAGGGGCTTTCGGGAATTCACCCCTCCACTTT
TRBJ2-6,TRBV9,NA,NA,CASSPSRAGANVLTF,TGTGCCAGCAGCCCCTCCAGGGCTGGGGCCAACGTCCTGACTTTC
TRBJ2-2,TRBV25-1,NA,NA,CASSESRGDTGELFF,TGTGCCAGCAGTGAATCAAGAGGGGACACCGGGGAGCTGTTTTTT
TRBJ1-2,TRBV19,few,TRBD1,CASTGQATTYGYTF,TGTGCCAGTACGGGACAGGCGACAACGTATGGCTACACCTTC
TRBJ1-1,TRBV5-6,NA,NA,CASSFYGTQNTEAFF,TGTGCCAGCAGCTTTTATGGGACTCAAAACACTGAAGCTTTCTTT
TRBJ1-2,TRBV18,NA,NA,CASSPNLGGDGYTF,TGTGCCAGCTCACCAAACCTTGGCGGGGATGGCTACACCTTC
TRBJ2-5,TRBV7-2,many,NA,CASRSGKLETQYF,TGTGCCAGCAGGTCGGGCAAGTTGGAGACCCAGTACTTC
TRBJ2-5,TRBV5-6,NA,NA,CASSQLGETQYF,TGTGCCAGCAGCCAATTGGGCGAGACCCAGTACTTC
TRBJ2-5,TRBV5-1,NA,NA,CASSLGQQETQYF,TGCGCCAGCAGCTTGGGGCAGCAAGAGACCCAGTACTTC
TRBJ2-5,TRBV5-1,NA,TRBD1,CASSLAGQGVQETQYF,TGCGCCAGCAGCTTGGCTGGGCAGGGGGTCCAAGAGACCCAGTACTTC
TRBJ2-7,TRBV28,NA,NA,CASSPFGGRDEQYF,TGTGCCAGCAGTCCATTCGGGGGTCGCGACGAGCAGTACTTC
TRBJ2-3,TRBV5-4,NA,TRBD2,CASSLALAGVRDTQYF,TGTGCCAGCAGCTTGGCACTAGCGGGAGTAAGAGATACGCAGTATTTT
TRBJ1-2,TRBV2,NA,TRBD1,CASSTRTGDGYTF,TGTGCCAGCAGTACTAGGACAGGGGATGGCTACACCTTC
TRBJ2-2,TRBV10-1,few,NA,CASSVGAVGNTGELFF,TGCGCCAGCAGTGTTGGAGCAGTAGGGAACACCGGGGAGCTGTTTTTT
TRBJ2-5,TRBV10-3,few,NA,CAISLGGSQETQYF,TGTGCCATCAGTCTCGGTGGCAGTCAAGAGACCCAGTACTTC
TRBJ2-6,TRBV30,few,NA,CAWSVLGLGANVLTF,TGTGCCTGGAGTGTGTTAGGGTTAGGGGCCAACGTCCTGACTTTC
TRBJ2-5,TRBV9,NA,NA,CASSVGGRTEETQYF,TGTGCCAGCAGCGTAGGGGGAAGGACAGAAGAGACCCAGTACTTC
TRBJ1-5,TRBV4-1,NA,NA,CASSQDLGRGGQPQHF,TGCGCCAGCAGCCAAGATCTGGGGCGAGGGGGTCAGCCCCAGCATTTT
TRBJ2-7,TRBV7-2,NA,TRBD2,CASSRAGGNSEQYF,TGTGCCAGCAGCCGAGCGGGAGGGAATAGCGAGCAGTACTTC
TRBJ2-7,TRBV27,NA,TRBD1,CASSSPGTGGYEQYF,TGTGCCAGCAGTTCCCCCGGGACAGGGGGCTACGAGCAGTACTTC
TRBJ2-2,TRBV10-3,many,TRBD1,CAIGETGADTGELFF,TGTGCCATCGGGGAGACAGGGGCGGACACCGGGGAGCTGTTTTTT
TRBJ1-1,TRBV29-1,few,NA,CSVSFSGNTEAFF,TGCAGCGTTTCATTCAGTGGGAACACTGAAGCTTTCTTT
TRBJ1-2,TRBV5-8,NA,NA,CASSYTLFGDTNYGYTF,TGTGCCAGCAGCTATACCCTTTTCGGGGACACTAACTATGGCTACACCTTC
TRBJ1-1,TRBV4-1,few,NA,CASSRAVYTEAFF,TGCGCCAGCAGCCGGGCAGTATACACTGAAGCTTTCTTT
TRBJ1-6,TRBV10-1,NA,TRBD1,CASSESTGGFSPLHF,TGCGCCAGCAGTGAATCGACAGGGGGCTTTTCACCCCTCCACTTT
TRBJ2-2,TRBV5-1,NA,NA,CASSQGNTGELFF,TGCGCCAGCAGCCAGGGGAACACCGGGGAGCTGTTTTTT
TRBJ2-1,TRBV5-1,NA,NA,CASSQDRYNEQFF,TGCGCCAGCAGCCAGGACAGATACAATGAGCAGTTCTTC
TRBJ1-4,TRBV5-1,NA,NA,CASSQGMNEKLFF,TGCGCCAGCAGTCAGGGAATGAATGAAAAACTGTTTTTT
TRBJ2-2,TRBV2,NA,TRBD2,CASSLSGGAGELFF,TGTGCCAGCAGCCTTAGCGGGGGGGCCGGGGAGCTGTTTTTT
TRBJ1-4,TRBV5-1,NA,TRBD1,CASSQQGGNEKLFF,TGCGCCAGCAGCCAACAGGGGGGGAATGAAAAACTGTTTTTT
TRBJ1-5,TRBV15,NA,NA,CATSTTRETWGQPQHF,TGTGCCACCAGCACCACGCGGGAGACATGGGGTCAGCCCCAGCATTTT
TRBJ2-6,TRBV18,NA,TRBD2,CASSPPGVAGTGANVLTF,TGTGCCAGCTCACCACCTGGTGTAGCGGGAACTGGGGCCAACGTCCTGACTTTC
TRBJ1-6,TRBV5-6,NA,NA,CASSLYRDVNYSPLHF,TGTGCCAGCAGCTTGTACCGGGACGTCAATTATTCACCCCTCCACTTT
TRBJ2-2,TRBV30,few,TRBD1,CAWRSQGAGELFF,TGTGCCTGGAGATCACAGGGGGCCGGGGAGCTGTTTTTT
TRBJ1-5,TRBV11-2,once,NA,CASSISGPGGPQHF,TGTGCCAGCAGCATATCCGGGCCCGGGGGGCCCCAGCATTTT
TRBJ2-7,TRBV7-9,NA,NA,CASSPGTRARDEQYF,TGTGCCAGCAGCCCCGGGACGCGGGCGAGGGACGAGCAGTACTTC
TRBJ1-4,TRBV23-1,NA,NA,CASSTQGDVWEVDEKLFF,TGCGCCAGCAGTACTCAGGGAGACGTATGGGAAGTTGATGAAAAACTGTTTTTT
TRBJ2-1,TRBV29-1,once,TRBD2,CSVPGLAGTYNEQFF,TGCAGCGTCCCGGGACTAGCGGGGACTTACAATGAGCAGTTCTTC
TRBJ2-7,TRBV6-5,NA,TRBD1,CASRGGQAYEQYF,TGTGCCAGCAGGGGGGGACAGGCCTACGAGCAGTACTTC
TRBJ1-2,TRBV30,once,NA,CAWGATGLNYGYTF,TGTGCCTGGGGAGCTACAGGGTTAAACTATGGCTACACCTTC
TRBJ2-2,TRBV6-5,NA,NA,CASGLWETGELFF,TGTGCCAGCGGGCTGTGGGAAACCGGGGAGCTGTTTTTT
TRBJ2-1,TRBV6-6,NA,TRBD2,CASRASGSPSDEQFF,TGTGCCAGCAGGGCGAGCGGGAGCCCCTCGGATGAGCAGTTCTTC
TRBJ2-2,TRBV10-1,NA,TRBD2,CASSEVTSGTGELFF,TGCGCCAGCAGTGAGGTGACTAGCGGGACCGGGGAGCTGTTTTTT
TRBJ2-3,TRBV5-1,NA,NA,CASSLVAGQDTQYF,TGCGCCAGCAGCTTGGTGGCAGGGCAGGATACGCAGTATTTT
TRBJ2-3,TRBV7-2,many,TRBD2,CASSWGGGGVGDTQYF,TGTGCCAGCAGCTGGGGGGGAGGCGGGGTAGGAGATACGCAGTATTTT